The entry that follows covers one T cell receptor (beta chain) sequence. Only one count was recorded for this clonotype. No antigen is known for it. No much larger clone is present one base from it, and per-base qualities are unavailable. The library relied on 5' RACE. Instrument on record: Illumina HiSeq 2500. The second PCR ran for roughly 7 to 12 cycles and used a J-beta primer mix along with a sample-barcoded 5' primer. A template-switch 5' adaptor carrying 12 random nucleotides introduced a unique molecular identifier onto each TCR beta cDNA molecule. Each sample yielded at least 3 million CDR3-containing paired-end reads. The Mint cDNA synthesis kit, primed by a TRBC-specific oligonucleotide, was used to synthesize first-strand cDNA from all RNA. After uracil-DNA glycosylase treatment, a first 18-cycle PCR used universal primers M1SS and BC2_uni_R on all cDNA. For the original study's pipeline: Each sample was normalized by randomly selecting 1 million high-quality reads, each carrying a distinct molecular identifier. Instead of being binned into consensus sequences, reads with shared molecular identifiers were discarded. MiTCR, run with a Q25 quality threshold and the strictest error-elimination algorithm, handled CDR3 identification, clonotype clustering and error correction. Lower-bound total TCR beta diversity was estimated with a nonparametric unseen species model using Euler transformation. Using fastp trimming at Q25 and MiXCR clonotype assembly, TCRdb reanalyzed the public sequencing data and kept in-frame beta chains. Entries that share a CDR3 protein sequence are merged under the most common genes and DNA. The V and J calls, along with clone size, are taken from TCRdb and not from the paper's own processing. Across this sample there are roughly 830,000 distinct CDR3 sequences, with about 59% seen only once. 28% of the sample lies in the top ten.

The 39 donors, aged about 6 to 95 years, were systemically healthy Caucasian individuals from Russia. Around 10 milliliters of peripheral blood were collected from each donor into EDTA-treated Vacutainer tubes. Ficoll-Paque density-gradient centrifugation was used to isolate PBMCs, with at least 7 million obtained per sample. Total RNA was extracted from PBMCs with Trizol reagent, with at least 6 micrograms obtained per sample. For every donor, an aliquot of PBMCs went through flow cytometry to measure the percentages of naive CD45RAhigh/CD27high T cells. V ends up 6 bases short and J 13 bases short, with an unmatched junction base count of 11. Taken from cysteine to phenylalanine, the CDR3 has 12 residues. The only DNA kept is the CDR3, 36 bases in frame from the first base. The germline V gene provides CDR1 MDHEN and CDR2 SYDVKM. The data stem from a study of blood T cells in healthy people across ages (dated by TCRdb to 2013 to 2016). For the study in its entirety: In model experiments, roughly one uniquely barcoded TCR beta cDNA molecule per two T cells was captured by template switching. To avoid experimental bias, donors of different ages were randomly spread across the sequencing lanes. Using deep sequencing normalized with unique cDNA molecular identifiers, the study measured how TCR beta repertoire diversity changes with age. The donors were divided into four age groups: young (average about 15 years), middle-aged (around 41), aged (approximately 62) and long-lived (roughly 88). Using the same blood draw, the study looked at two additional independent replicas of 1 million unique cDNA reads for two donors, one aged 18 to 30 and the other aged 80 or older. The research as a whole found: Because profiling used bulk unsorted PBMCs, naive and antigen-experienced compartments could not be compared conclusively. Observed TCR beta diversity per million T cells fell roughly linearly with age, and a significant reduction was already apparent by age approximately 40. There was a strong correlation between observed TCR beta diversity and the percentage of naive T cells measured by flow cytometry. Total diversity estimates from one million sequenced T cells were considered lower bounds and underestimates. The long-lived group showed more naive CD4+ T cells, fewer expanded clones and increased TCR diversity than the aged group, suggesting age selection. Because the CMV infection status of the donors was unknown, age-related changes in expanded clonotypes may potentially have been confounded.

This sequence originates from a man aged 25-40 years in good health. The rearrangement combines TRBV28 with TRBJ2-5; TRBD1 fits 7 bases in the junction. Material: blood. In nucleotide form, the sequence is TGTGCCAGCAGCCGTAATGACAGGGCCCCGTACTTC. Translated, this is CASSRNDRAPYF.